The subject of this entry is one TCR beta chain. Its specificity is unknown. Primers used in a second PCR of roughly 6 to 11 cycles were a sample-barcoded 5' primer and a J-beta primer mix. Each cDNA molecule was tagged by a template-switch adaptor that had 12 random nucleotides. A single record per CDR3 protein comes from TCRdb applying MiXCR to the 5' RACE reads. The table has hundreds of thousands of distinct CDR3 sequences, 45% to 60% seen once. These data originate in a study of blood T cells in healthy people across ages. General study results and limits: Roughly linear declines in TCR beta diversity per million T cells occurred with age. The percentage of naive T cells correlated strongly with TCR beta diversity.

The CDR3 spans 14 residues. The chain employs TRBV21-1 and TRBJ2-7; the D call in the table, TRBD1, was not verified against the DNA. TRBV21-1 is described as a pseudogene. Sequenced: blood. The receptor's source is a woman aged 80 or over in good health. The CDR3 loop is CASNRPPSSYEQYF. DNA of the CDR3: TGTGCCAGCAACCGACCCCCGTCGTCCTACGAGCAGTACTTC.